The rows below give T cell receptor beta chains drawn from one sample of a study of blood T cell repertoires in COVID-19. The assay was immunoSEQ multiplex PCR, and TCRdb's table has in-frame clones only and misses some. The data contain roughly 260,000 clones, 82% of them singletons. Input material: peripheral blood. The source is a woman in her sixties or seventies with acute or convalescent COVID-19. Both conserved end residues are part of each CDR3. A D gene is named only where the DNA matches it firmly. Size is omitted from some rows. Given values are once, few, many or a class for expanded clones.

V gene: TRBV11-2; clone size: few; D gene: NA; J gene: TRBJ1-5; CDR3 protein: CASSLADSGQPQHF; CDR3 DNA: TGTGCCAGCAGCCTAGCGGACAGTGGCCAGCCCCAGCATTTT
V gene: TRBV5-5; clone size: NA; D gene: NA; J gene: TRBJ2-5; CDR3 protein: CASSLDHSGHGETQYF; CDR3 DNA: TGTGCCAGCAGCTTGGACCACTCGGGACACGGAGAGACCCAGTACTTC
V gene: TRBV24-1; clone size: NA; D gene: TRBD1; J gene: TRBJ2-3; CDR3 protein: CATQGVGTNTQYF; CDR3 DNA: TGTGCCACCCAGGGGGTTGGTACGAATACGCAGTATTTT
V gene: TRBV6-5; clone size: NA; D gene: TRBD1; J gene: TRBJ1-4; CDR3 protein: CASRLDRGHEKLFF; CDR3 DNA: TGTGCCAGCAGACTTGACAGGGGGCATGAAAAACTGTTTTTT
V gene: TRBV18; clone size: few; D gene: TRBD1; J gene: TRBJ1-4; CDR3 protein: CASSPPGTGTEKLFF; CDR3 DNA: TGTGCCAGCTCACCACCGGGGACAGGGACCGAAAAACTGTTTTTT
V gene: TRBV5-1; clone size: NA; D gene: NA; J gene: TRBJ1-1; CDR3 protein: CASSLRGLGNTEAFF; CDR3 DNA: TGCGCCAGCAGCTTGAGGGGATTGGGGAACACTGAAGCTTTCTTT
V gene: TRBV5-5; clone size: NA; D gene: TRBD1; J gene: TRBJ1-3; CDR3 protein: CASSPLTGGFGNTIYF; CDR3 DNA: TGTGCCAGCAGCCCGTTGACAGGGGGCTTTGGAAACACCATATATTTT
V gene: TRBV5-1; clone size: NA; D gene: NA; J gene: TRBJ1-3; CDR3 protein: CASSLVDGGNTIYF; CDR3 DNA: TGCGCCAGCAGCTTGGTTGACGGGGGAAACACCATATATTTT
V gene: TRBV5-1; clone size: NA; D gene: TRBD2; J gene: TRBJ2-5; CDR3 protein: CASSLALAGGETQYF; CDR3 DNA: TGCGCCAGCAGCTTGGCCCTAGCGGGGGGAGAGACCCAGTACTTC
V gene: TRBV7-2; clone size: NA; D gene: TRBD2; J gene: TRBJ2-7; CDR3 protein: CASSLDPYRGREAYEQYF; CDR3 DNA: TGTGCCAGCAGCTTAGACCCTTACCGGGGGAGGGAGGCCTACGAGCAGTACTTC
V gene: TRBV7-9; clone size: NA; D gene: NA; J gene: TRBJ1-6; CDR3 protein: CASSASGFSPLHF; CDR3 DNA: TGTGCCAGCAGTGCCTCAGGGTTCTCACCCCTCCACTTT
V gene: TRBV7-8; clone size: NA; D gene: NA; J gene: TRBJ2-1; CDR3 protein: CASSLSWDIYNEQFF; CDR3 DNA: TGTGCCAGCAGCTTATCGTGGGACATCTACAATGAGCAGTTCTTC
V gene: TRBV18; clone size: NA; D gene: NA; J gene: TRBJ2-4; CDR3 protein: CASSPRTTAKNIQYF; CDR3 DNA: TGTGCCAGCTCCCCCCGGACAACAGCCAAAAACATTCAGTACTTC
V gene: TRBV11-2; clone size: NA; D gene: NA; J gene: TRBJ1-5; CDR3 protein: CASSSLGGNQPQHF; CDR3 DNA: TGTGCCAGCAGCTCGTTGGGCGGCAATCAGCCCCAGCATTTT
V gene: TRBV7-9; clone size: NA; D gene: NA; J gene: TRBJ1-6; CDR3 protein: CASSPPGLRDSPLHF; CDR3 DNA: TGTGCCAGCAGCCCTCCAGGGCTCAGGGATTCACCCCTCCACTTT
V gene: TRBV7-2; clone size: NA; D gene: TRBD2; J gene: TRBJ2-1; CDR3 protein: CASSSSGGYYNEQFF; CDR3 DNA: TGTGCCAGCAGCTCTAGCGGGGGCTATTACAATGAGCAGTTCTTC
V gene: TRBV7-2; clone size: NA; D gene: NA; J gene: TRBJ1-3; CDR3 protein: CASSHGLTSGNTIYF; CDR3 DNA: TGTGCCAGCAGCCATGGACTGACCTCTGGAAACACCATATATTTT